A selection of T cell receptor beta chains follows, all from one sample in a study of OX40 agonist ivuxolimab in advanced cancers. Assay used: immunoSEQ multiplex PCR; TCRdb lists only in-frame clones, some missing. This table has tens of thousands of clones, roughly 90% appearing once. The source material was CD4+ or CD8+ T cells sorted from blood, sampled in a trial of the OX40 agonist ivuxolimab. The source is an adult with an advanced solid tumor such as melanoma, head and neck, liver or kidney cancer. Each CDR3 is given with its conserved first and last residue.

v_call,cdr3_aa
TRBV30,CAWTIGGENQPQHF
TRBV7-3,CASSQGGSTDTQYF
TRBV7-9,CASSQWGQGTGGYTF
TRBV2,CASSGTGGIGRETQYF
TRBV28,CASSAGTYKTYGYTF
TRBV5-1,CASSRGGGGKQNIQYF
TRBV18,CASSPFDRNSYNEQFF
TRBV28,CASRHSRDTRSYEQYF
TRBV27,CASSLFWAATYEQYF
TRBV2,CASSDGQLNTEAFF
TRBV13,CASSSQRGPQHF
TRBV7-3,CASSLSGTQPYEQYF
TRBV28,CASSPAGTGRNQPQHF
TRBV5-8,CASRPRTSVNTGELFF
TRBV4-2,CASRYADRGANYGYTF
TRBV2,CASSGTSGTDTQYF
TRBV7-8,CASILPGLAGVEGTGELFF
TRBV6-6,CAASVGLNTEAFF
TRBV2,CASSVTGLGPDTQYF
TRBV2,CASSAKGYYEQYF
TRBV19,CASSARGQALNEQYF
TRBV6-6,CASSWDSTDTQYF
TRBV15,CATSRGRDNEKLFF
TRBV7-6,CASSPSGQETQYF
TRBV20-1,CSLNPGTEAFF
TRBV27,CASSVTRWGSTEAFF
TRBV7-9,CASSDQMVSYEQYF
TRBV19,CASSNSGTLTGELFF
TRBV5-8,CASSSSPGRGAYEQYF